The clone carrying this T cell receptor (beta chain) has more than one count but fewer than ten. No antigen is known for it. This sample is part of a study of early T cells in non-severe SARS-CoV-2 infection. Across the whole study: Bulk RNA taken from unsorted whole blood was sequenced, leaving chains unpaired.

CDR1 KGHSH and CDR2 LQKENI come from the germline V gene. V dropped 2 bases and J dropped 9 bases, with 14 bases sitting between them. This CDR3 contains 15 residues. Attachment of unique molecular identifiers was made to individual cDNA molecules. TCRdb re-derived calls from the 5' RACE reads in MiXCR, one entry per CDR3 protein. The table includes 20,000 to 30,000 distinct CDR3 sequences, 3.5% to 5.5% detected once. Notes on the study in general: The study's VDJdb matching favored anti-spike CD8 responses and missed private and CD4 specificities.

The clonotype comes from an adult who was a healthcare worker with PCR-confirmed SARS-CoV-2 infection or an uninfected control (not recorded which). Sequenced: whole blood. This chain connects TRBV18 to TRBJ1-6; the D gene is possibly TRBD1 (5 bases). CDR3 in amino acids: CASSPGAGESSPLHF. Written as DNA, the CDR3 is TGTGCCAGCTCACCAGGGGCAGGAGAGAGTTCACCCCTCCACTTT.